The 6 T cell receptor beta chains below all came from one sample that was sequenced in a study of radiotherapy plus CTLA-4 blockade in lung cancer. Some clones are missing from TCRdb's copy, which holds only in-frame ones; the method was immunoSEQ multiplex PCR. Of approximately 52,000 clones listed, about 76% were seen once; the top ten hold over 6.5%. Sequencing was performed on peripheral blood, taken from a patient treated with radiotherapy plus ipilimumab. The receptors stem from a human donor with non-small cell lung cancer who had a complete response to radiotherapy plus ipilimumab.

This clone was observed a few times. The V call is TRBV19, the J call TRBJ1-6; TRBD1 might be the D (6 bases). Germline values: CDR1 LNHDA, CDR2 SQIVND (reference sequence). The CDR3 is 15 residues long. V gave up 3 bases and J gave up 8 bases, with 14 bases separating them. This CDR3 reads CASSMFSSGDSPLHF. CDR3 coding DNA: TGTGCCAGTAGTATGTTTAGCTCAGGGGATTCACCCCTCCACTTT.

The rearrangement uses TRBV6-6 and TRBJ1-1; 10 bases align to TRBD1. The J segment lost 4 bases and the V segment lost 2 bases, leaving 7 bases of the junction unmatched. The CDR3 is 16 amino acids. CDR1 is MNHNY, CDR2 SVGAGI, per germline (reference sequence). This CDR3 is CASSYPTGGRSTEAFF. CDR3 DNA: TGTGCCAGCAGTTACCCGACAGGGGGCAGGAGCACTGAAGCTTTCTTT.

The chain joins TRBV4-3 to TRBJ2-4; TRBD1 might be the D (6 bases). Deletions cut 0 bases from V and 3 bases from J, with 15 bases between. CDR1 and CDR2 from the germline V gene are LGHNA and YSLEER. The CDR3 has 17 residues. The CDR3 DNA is TGCGCCAGCAGCCAAGAGAACAGGGTTTTGGGCAAAAACATTCAGTACTTC. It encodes CASSQENRVLGKNIQYF.

The CDR3 DNA reads as TGTGCCAGCAGTTTCTTATACGGGACTAGCGGGAGGGAAACGAACAATGAGCAGTTCTTC. Its protein product is CASSFLYGTSGRETNNEQFF. This chain connects TRBV28 to TRBJ2-1; 16 bases line up with TRBD2. CDR3 length equals 20 residues. Unmatched junction bases numbered 13, after V lost 3 bases and J lost 5 bases. Germline V CDR1 and CDR2: MDHEN, SYDVKM.

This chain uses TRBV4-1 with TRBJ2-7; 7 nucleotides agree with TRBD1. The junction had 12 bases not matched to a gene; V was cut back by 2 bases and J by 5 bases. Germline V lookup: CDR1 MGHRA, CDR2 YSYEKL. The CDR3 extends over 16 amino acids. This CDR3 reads CASSQRPLRGRNEQYF. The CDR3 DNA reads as TGCGCCAGCAGCCAACGGCCGCTGAGGGGGCGCAACGAGCAGTACTTC.

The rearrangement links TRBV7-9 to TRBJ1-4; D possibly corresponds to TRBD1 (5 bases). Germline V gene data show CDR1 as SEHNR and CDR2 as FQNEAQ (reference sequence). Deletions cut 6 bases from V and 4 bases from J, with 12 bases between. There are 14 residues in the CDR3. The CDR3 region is CASSPDTNNEKLFF. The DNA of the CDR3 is TGTGCCAGCAGTCCGGACACCAATAATGAAAAACTGTTTTTT.